This T cell receptor (beta chain) is from a study of technical replicates of blood from several donors. Method: immunoSEQ multiplex PCR; TCRdb's copy keeps in-frame clones and lacks some. The sample includes 75,000 to 95,000 clones, 89% of them seen just once. Germline trimming cut 5 bases from V and 3 bases from J; bases unmatched to any gene: 5. Germline V lookup: CDR1 LGHNT, CDR2 FRNRAP. The CDR3 has 15 amino acids. This TCR derives from a human donor in good health. The chain recombines TRBV12-5 with TRBJ1-5, with 9 bases aligning to TRBD1. Sample: T cells isolated from PBMCs. In DNA, the CDR3 is TGTGCTAGTGGTAGACAGGGGGTAGACAATCAGCCCCAGCATTTT. Translating gives CASGRQGVDNQPQHF.